This T cell receptor (beta chain) was sequenced during a study of CD8+CD57+ T cells in acquired aplastic anemia. Study background: Each DNA sample taken from sorted CD4+ and CD8+ cells came to around 3.4 ug on average. Study-wide findings and caveats: Both patients and controls carried the same twenty-nine CD8+ CDR3 sequences.

TCR beta VDJ and CDR3 were profiled, and genomic DNA was the template. TCRdb re-analysed the reads in MiXCR, keeping a single row per CDR3 protein. The sample has some 200,000 distinct CDR3 sequences; less than 50% are singletons. This clonotype was found many times. Its target is not known. Sequenced patients had shown CD8+CD57+ cell expansion by flow cytometry. Sampling of blood occurred while the patients had still received no therapy. V lost 1 base and J lost 0, with 7 bases in between. Germline V lookup: CDR1 MNHNY, CDR2 SVGAGI (reference sequence). The CDR3 contains 16 residues. This sequence was found in a human donor with aplastic anemia. This rearrangement joins TRBV6-6 to TRBJ2-6, with no clear D. Sequencing was done on a sample of sorted CD4+, CD8+, or CD8+CD57+ T cells (not recorded which) from PBMCs. The CDR3 loop reads CASSYWSASGANVLTF. The CDR3 region has the DNA TGTGCCAGCAGTTACTGGTCAGCCTCTGGGGCCAACGTCCTGACTTTC.